Shown below are 18 T cell receptor beta chains from a single sample sequenced in a study of T cell repertoires in cytomegalovirus infection. These receptors are not linked to any known antigen. TCRdb independently ran MiXCR on the reads; one entry per CDR3 protein. This table has some 800,000 distinct CDR3 sequences, 32% appearing once. The starting material was cultured CD8+ T cells from PBMCs, obtained from culture after CMV antigen stimulation. These receptors were obtained from a human donor in good health (CMV status not recorded). Some clones in this sample may be carry-over from other donors' samples.

This clonotype has just a few counts. The rearrangement links TRBV5-4 to TRBJ1-2, with a weak D call TRBD1 (5 bases). The CDR3 has 17 amino acids. The germline V gene has CDR1 SGHNT and CDR2 YYREEE (reference sequence). Trimming took off 1 base at V and 2 bases at J, with 18 bases between the two ends. In DNA form, the CDR3 reads TGTGCCAGCAGCTTGACTGGGAACAGGCCGGGGAACTATGGCTACACCTTC. Amino acid sequence: CASSLTGNRPGNYGYTF.

The rearrangement uses TRBV25-1 and TRBJ2-5, with TRBD2 identical over 12 bases. The junction had 7 bases not matched to a gene; V was cut back by 3 bases and J by 2 bases. CDR3 length: 17 amino acids. CDR1 MGHDK and CDR2 SYGVNS come from the germline V gene. In DNA, the CDR3 is TGTGCCAGCAGTGACGAAGGACTAGCGGGAACTCAAGAGACCCAGTACTTC. It encodes CASSDEGLAGTQETQYF.

This clonotype has ten or more counts. The genes are TRBV7-6 and TRBJ2-2; tentatively, D is TRBD2 (5 bases). V was cut by 5 bases and J by 3 bases, with 10 bases left in between. Germline V gives CDR1 SGHVS, CDR2 FNYEAQ. The CDR3 spans 14 residues. The CDR3 is CASSQGLHTGELFF. In DNA, the CDR3 is TGTGCCAGCAGCCAAGGACTTCACACCGGGGAGCTGTTTTTT.

The rearrangement uses TRBV12-5 and TRBJ2-7; 7 bases line up with TRBD1. J gave up 5 bases and V 1 base, and 5 bases lay outside the gene matches. The CDR3 is 14 amino acids. The germline CDR1 and CDR2 sequences are LGHNT and FRNRAP. For the CDR3, the DNA is TGTGCTAGTGGTTTGGGACAGGGATTCCACGAGCAGTACTTC. Translated, it gives CASGLGQGFHEQYF.

The chain has TRBV4-1 and TRBJ1-2; D may be TRBD1 (5 bases). Germline CDR1 is MGHRA and CDR2 is YSYEKL. Trimming shortened V by 4 bases and J by 5 bases, and 14 bases separated the two germline ends. The CDR3 totals 14 residues. CDR3 DNA sequence: TGCGCCAGCAGCCCAGGAAGGACATTATATGGCTACACCTTC. It specifies CASSPGRTLYGYTF.

This chain connects TRBV4-3 to TRBJ2-1; maybe TRBD2 (5 bases). V was clipped by 5 bases and J by 0 bases, with 20 bases between them. CDR3 size: 18 residues. Germline lookup yields CDR1 LGHNA and CDR2 YSLEER. CDR3 region: CASSTEDGLPSSYNEQFF. The CDR3 DNA sequence: TGCGCCAGCAGCACAGAGGACGGACTCCCAAGCTCCTACAATGAGCAGTTCTTC.

J is TRBJ1-5 and V is TRBV7-9; weak D call: TRBD1 (6 bases). V lost 1 base, J lost 8 bases, and 9 bases lay in between. The CDR3 sequence is 13 residues long. The V gene's germline CDR1 is SEHNR and CDR2 FQNEAQ (reference sequence). CDR3 region: CASSLEGGEPQHF. For the CDR3, the DNA is TGTGCCAGCAGCTTAGAGGGGGGGGAGCCCCAGCATTTT.

The rearrangement joins TRBV20-1 to TRBJ2-3, with D maybe TRBD2 (6 bases). This CDR3 comprises 14 residues. Germline V gives CDR1 DFQATT, CDR2 SNEGSKA (reference sequence). The V and J ends lost 0 bases and 6 bases respectively, with 13 bases between them. The CDR3 coding sequence is TGCAGTGCTAGAGATGGGGACTCTACGGATACGCAGTATTTT. Its protein is CSARDGDSTDTQYF.

CDR3 DNA: TGTGCCATCAGTGATACAGCCCAGGGACCGTCGGACTCGAACACCGGGGAGCTGTTTTTT. It codes for CAISDTAQGPSDSNTGELFF. The V call is TRBV10-3, the J call TRBJ2-2; D may match TRBD1 or TRBD2 (5 bases each). The CDR3 consists of 20 residues. Per the germline V gene, CDR1 is ENHRY and CDR2 is SYGVKD. V gave up 3 bases and J gave up 0 bases, with 23 bases separating them.

J is TRBJ1-4 and V is TRBV5-6, with TRBD1 matching over 8 bases. Germline V lookup: CDR1 SGHDT, CDR2 YYEEEE. The V and J ends lost 0 bases and 8 bases, in that order; junction bases with no gene match: 9. The CDR3 totals 16 residues. The CDR3 region has the DNA TGTGCCAGCAGCTTGGCTTTACAGGGGGTCGAGGAAAAACTGTTTTTT. Its protein product is CASSLALQGVEEKLFF. Using reference TRBV5-6 and TRBJ1-4 for the parts outside the CDR3, the full variable domain is DAGVTQSPTHLIKTRGQQVTLRCSPKSGHDTVSWYQQALGQGPQFIFQYYEEEERQRGNFPDRFSGHQFPNYSSELNVNALLLGDSALYLCASSLALQGVEEKLFFGSGTQLSVL.

This clonotype was recorded at least ten times. V usage is TRBV7-2 and J usage is TRBJ1-2; D is ambiguous. This CDR3 is 14 amino acids long. V was cut by 3 bases and J by 4 bases, with 12 bases left in between. The germline V gene encodes CDR1 SGHTA and CDR2 FQGNSA. The CDR3 nucleotides are TGTGCCAGCAGCTTTAATGGACGGATCTATGGCTACACCTTC. Translating it yields CASSFNGRIYGYTF.

The chain is built from TRBV12-3 or TRBV12-4 and TRBJ1-5; the D is unclear. V gave up 6 bases and J gave up 6 bases, with 15 bases separating them. The CDR3 spans 14 residues. Here the CDR3 reads CASSLAARVQPQHF. The CDR3 DNA is TGTGCCAGCAGCCTCGCTGCCCGGGTTCAGCCCCAGCATTTT.

A few counts support this clonotype. The chain joins TRBV11-3 to TRBJ1-2; no definite D call. V was clipped by 5 bases and J by 4 bases, with 8 bases between them. CDR3 length: 12 amino acids. Per germline, CDR1 SGHNT and CDR2 YENEEA. The CDR3 reads CASSMRGYGYTF. The CDR3 DNA is TGTGCCAGCAGCATGAGAGGCTATGGCTACACCTTC. The entire variable domain, with the rest obtained from reference TRBV11-3 and TRBJ1-2, is as follows: EAGVVQSPRYKIIEKKQPVAFWCNPISGHNTLYWYLQNLGQGPELLIRYENEEAVDDSQLPKDRFSAERLKGVDSTLKIQPAELGDSAVYLCASSMRGYGYTFGSGTRLTVV.

With regard to this clonotype: The junction departs from germline at one end; a sequencing error may be responsible. The J gene is TRBJ2-2, the V gene TRBV7-9; D is perhaps TRBD1 (5 bases). CDR3 size: 13 residues. Germline V gene sequence: CDR1 SEHNR, CDR2 FQNEAQ (reference sequence). The CDR3 reads CVSSFQGTGELFF. DNA of the CDR3: TGTGTCAGCAGCTTCCAGGGTACCGGGGAGCTGTTTTTT. The entire variable domain, with the rest obtained from reference TRBV7-9 and TRBJ2-2, is as follows: DTGVSQNPRHKITKRGQNVTFRCDPISEHNRLYWYRQTLGQGPEFLTYFQNEAQLEKSRLLSDRFSAERPKGSFSTLEIQRTEQGDSAMYLCVSSFQGTGELFFGEGSRLTVL.

This clonotype has just a few counts. The rearrangement joins TRBV7-9 to TRBJ2-5, with TRBD1 matching 7 bases. Germline V gene lookup returns CDR1 SEHNR and CDR2 FQNEAQ (reference sequence). This CDR3 comprises 15 residues. Trimming took 0 bases from V and 3 from J; bases not matched to a gene: 4. CDR3 in amino acids: CASSLAEGAEETQYF. DNA for the CDR3: TGTGCCAGCAGCTTAGCTGAGGGGGCTGAAGAGACCCAGTACTTC.

This clonotype came up a few times. The V and J genes are TRBV4-1 and TRBJ2-1, with 9 bases fitting TRBD2. Germline CDR1 reads MGHRA; CDR2 reads YSYEKL. Losses at the gene ends were 1 base for V and 8 bases for J; bases not matched to a gene: 6. This CDR3 is built from 15 residues. DNA for the CDR3: TGCGCCAGCAGCCAAGGAGCGGGGGGCCGGGATGAGCAGTTCTTC. Translation: CASSQGAGGRDEQFF.

This chain uses TRBV20-1 with TRBJ2-1; 14 positions match TRBD2. The CDR3 is made up of 16 amino acids. CDR1 DFQATT and CDR2 SNEGSKA come from the germline V gene (reference sequence). The V and J ends lost 0 bases and 4 bases, in that order; junction bases with no gene match: 2. The CDR3 loop reads CSARDGTSGGYNEQFF. Written as DNA, the CDR3 is TGCAGTGCTAGAGACGGGACTAGCGGGGGTTACAATGAGCAGTTCTTC.

The chain carries TRBV6-5 and TRBJ2-3; TRBD1 matches at 7 bases. Trimming took 3 bases from V and 0 from J; bases not matched to a gene: 3. Germline CDR1 is MNHEY and CDR2 is SVGAGI. The CDR3 length is 15 residues. The CDR3 here is CASSYEDRSTDTQYF. CDR3 in DNA: TGTGCCAGCAGTTATGAGGACAGGAGCACAGATACGCAGTATTTT.